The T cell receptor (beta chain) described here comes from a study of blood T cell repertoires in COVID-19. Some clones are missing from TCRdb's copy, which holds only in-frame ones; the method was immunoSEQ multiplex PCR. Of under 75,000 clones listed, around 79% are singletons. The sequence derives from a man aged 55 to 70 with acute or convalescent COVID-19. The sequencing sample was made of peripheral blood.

CDR3 in amino acids: CASSQGQAGNTIYF. The CDR3 DNA reads as TGTGCCAGCAGCCAAGGACAGGCTGGAAACACCATATATTTT. V gene TRBV3-1 (or the pseudogene TRBV3-2) combines with J gene TRBJ1-3; possible D gene TRBD1, 6 bases. This CDR3 spans 14 amino acids. V shed 1 base and J shed 2 bases, with 6 bases lying between them. Germline loops: CDR1 LGHDT, CDR2 YNNKEL (reference sequence).